The sequence of this T cell receptor beta chain was determined in a study of patients and donors after allogeneic stem cell transplantation. This clonotype appeared many times. One entry per CDR3 protein results from TCRdb running MiXCR on the RT-PCR reads. The sample comprises 25,000 to 35,000 distinct CDR3 sequences, 6.8% of which are singletons, and about 32% rests with the top ten. Specimen: blood, either unsorted or a sorted T cell fraction (not recorded which). This sequence was found in a human donor who was either an allogeneic HSCT recipient or a stem cell or donor lymphocyte infusion donor (not recorded which). It is not recorded whose cells these are; they may come from a transplant donor.

CDR3 in DNA: TGTGCCAGCAGCCCAGATGGCACAGGGAACACCGGGGAGCTGTTTTTT. Its translation is CASSPDGTGNTGELFF. The chain combines TRBV7-9 with TRBJ2-2; maybe TRBD1 (5 bases). The CDR3 runs 16 residues. Trimming left V 5 bases short and J 1 base short, with 14 bases between. Germline loops: CDR1 SEHNR, CDR2 FQNEAQ (reference sequence).